This T cell receptor (beta chain) was identified in a study of cytomegalovirus exposure and HLA in healthy donors. Vbeta (60) and Jbeta (13) primers were used in the PCR. Sequencing used immunoSEQ multiplex PCR; TCRdb keeps in-frame clones, though not all of them. The sample features over 150,000 clones, with approximately 0.74% in its top ten. This CDR3 has 14 amino acids. V was clipped by 5 bases and J by 4 bases, with 15 bases between them. In germline, CDR1 is SGDLS, CDR2 YYNGEE. This receptor was taken from a boy younger than 18 in good health and CMV-seronegative. The sample consisted of PBMCs. The chain recombines TRBV9 with TRBJ1-2; D not certain. The DNA for the CDR3 is TGTGCCAGCAGTACCGAGAGGCTAGGCTATGGCTACACCTTC. It is translated as CASSTERLGYGYTF. Using reference TRBV9 and TRBJ1-2 for the parts outside the CDR3, the full variable domain is DSGVTQTPKHLITATGQRVTLRCSPRSGDLSVYWYQQSLDQGLQFLIQYYNGEERAKGNILERFSAQQFPDLHSELNLSSLELGDSALYFCASSTERLGYGYTFGSGTRLTVV.